These T cell receptor beta chains were read from a single sample in a study of blood T cell repertoires in COVID-19. Assay used: immunoSEQ multiplex PCR; TCRdb lists only in-frame clones, some missing. The sample contains approximately 210,000 clones, roughly 90% of which appear only once. Sequencing input: peripheral blood. The receptors derive from a woman between 35 and 50 years old who had recovered from COVID-19. Each CDR3 is given with its conserved first and last residue. The order of the fields is CDR3 DNA, CDR3 protein, clone size, V gene, CDR3 length, D gene, J gene. The D gene is left open where the match is weak. Part of the rows lack a size; the others show once, few, many or a class for expanded clones.

TGTGCCAGCAGCCCGGACAGTCATCAGCCCCAGCATTTT CASSPDSHQPQHF . TRBV7-9 13 . TRBJ1-5
TGTGCCAGCAGCCTCGGGGCAGGGGGAGAGACCCAGTACTTC CASSLGAGGETQYF . TRBV3-1/TRBV3-2 14 TRBD1 TRBJ2-5
TGTGCCAGCAGCGTTTACTTGAACACCGGGGAGCTGTTTTTT CASSVYLNTGELFF once TRBV9 14 . TRBJ2-2
TGTGCCAGCAGCGCGGGTTCGGGGTGGACTAATGAAAAACTGTTTTTT CASSAGSGWTNEKLFF . TRBV11-2 16 . TRBJ1-4
TGTGCCAGTAGTATCGGGACAGGGGGGAACACTGAAGCTTTCTTT CASSIGTGGNTEAFF . TRBV19 15 TRBD1 TRBJ1-1
TGTGCCAGCAGCCCTCCACAGGGGTACAATGAGCAGTTCTTC CASSPPQGYNEQFF . TRBV3-1/TRBV3-2 14 TRBD1 TRBJ2-1
TGTGCCAGCAGCCGTCAGGGATCTAGCACAGATACGCAGTATTTT CASSRQGSSTDTQYF . TRBV7-9 15 . TRBJ2-3
TGTGCCAGCAGTGAAGCCGGACTAGCGGGGTACAATGAGCAGTTCTTC CASSEAGLAGYNEQFF once TRBV2 16 TRBD2 TRBJ2-1
TGTGCCAGCAGCCAGACAGGGGGCTTTTTTGGGAACGAGCAGTACTTC CASSQTGGFFGNEQYF . TRBV14 16 TRBD1 TRBJ2-7
TGTGCCAGCTCACCATTACGGAGCGGGCAGGAGCAGTTCTTC CASSPLRSGQEQFF . TRBV18 14 . TRBJ2-1
TGTGCCAGCAGGGGCGGACACTACAGCAATCAGCCCCAGCATTTT CASRGGHYSNQPQHF . TRBV6-5 15 . TRBJ1-5
TGTGCCAGCGGACTAGGCAATCAGCCCCAGCATTTT CASGLGNQPQHF few TRBV28 12 . TRBJ1-5
TGCGCCAGCAGCCCGGGACAGAACACAGATACGCAGTATTTT CASSPGQNTDTQYF once TRBV5-1 14 TRBD1 TRBJ2-3
TGCGCCAGCAGCAGCATTGAAGCGGGAGATGAGCAGTTCTTC CASSSIEAGDEQFF . TRBV5-1 14 TRBD2 TRBJ2-1
TGTGCCAGCAGTTTTAGAGTTGAAGCTTTCTTT CASSFRVEAFF . TRBV12-3/TRBV12-4 11 . TRBJ1-1
TGTGCCAGCAGCCAGAGACTAGCGGAGCTGAACACCGGGGAGCTGTTTTTT CASSQRLAELNTGELFF . TRBV5-6 17 TRBD2 TRBJ2-2
TGTGCCAGCAGTCCGGGACAAAACACAGATACGCAGTATTTT CASSPGQNTDTQYF . TRBV6-5 14 . TRBJ2-3
TGTGCCAGCAGCTTAGCGGGTCTCTCCTACGAGCAGTACTTC CASSLAGLSYEQYF . TRBV28 14 TRBD2 TRBJ2-7